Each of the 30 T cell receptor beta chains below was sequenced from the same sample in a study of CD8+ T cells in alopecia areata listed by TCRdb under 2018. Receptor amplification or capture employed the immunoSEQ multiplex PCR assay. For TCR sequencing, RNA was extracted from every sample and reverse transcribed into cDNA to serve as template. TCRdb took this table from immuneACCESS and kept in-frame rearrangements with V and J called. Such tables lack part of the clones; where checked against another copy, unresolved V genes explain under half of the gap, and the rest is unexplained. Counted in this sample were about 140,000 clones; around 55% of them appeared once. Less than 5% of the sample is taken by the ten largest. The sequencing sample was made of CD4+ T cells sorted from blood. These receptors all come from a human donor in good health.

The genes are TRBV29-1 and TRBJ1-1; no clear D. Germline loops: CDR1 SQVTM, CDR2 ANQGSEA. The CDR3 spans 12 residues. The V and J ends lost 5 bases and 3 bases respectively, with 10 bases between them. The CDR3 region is CSVREGYTEAFF. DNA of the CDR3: TGCAGCGTTCGGGAAGGGTACACTGAAGCTTTCTTT.

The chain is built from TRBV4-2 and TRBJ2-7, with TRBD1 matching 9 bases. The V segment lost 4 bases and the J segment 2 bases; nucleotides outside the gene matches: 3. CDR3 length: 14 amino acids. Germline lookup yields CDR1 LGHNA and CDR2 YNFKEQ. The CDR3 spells CASSPRQGAYEQYF. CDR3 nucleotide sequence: TGTGCCAGCAGCCCTAGACAGGGGGCCTACGAGCAGTACTTC.

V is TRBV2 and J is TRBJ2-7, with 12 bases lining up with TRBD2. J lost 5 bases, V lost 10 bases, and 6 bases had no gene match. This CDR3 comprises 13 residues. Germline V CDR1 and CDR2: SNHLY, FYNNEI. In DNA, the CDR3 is TGTGCCACCAGACTAGCGGGAGTACACGAGCAGTACTTC. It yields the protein CATRLAGVHEQYF.

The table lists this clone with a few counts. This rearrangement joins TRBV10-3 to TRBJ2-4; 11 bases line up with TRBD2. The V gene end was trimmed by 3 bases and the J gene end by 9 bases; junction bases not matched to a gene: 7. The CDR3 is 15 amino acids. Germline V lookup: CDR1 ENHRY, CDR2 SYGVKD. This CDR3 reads CAISDLAGGQAIQYF. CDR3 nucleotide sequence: TGTGCCATCAGTGACTTAGCGGGAGGGCAGGCCATTCAGTACTTC.

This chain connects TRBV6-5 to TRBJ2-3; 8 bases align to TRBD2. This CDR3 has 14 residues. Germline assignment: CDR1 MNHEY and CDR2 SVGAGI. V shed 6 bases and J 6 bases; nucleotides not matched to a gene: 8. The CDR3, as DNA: TGTGCCAGCAGACGAGCGGGAGAAACGGATACGCAGTATTTT. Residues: CASRRAGETDTQYF.

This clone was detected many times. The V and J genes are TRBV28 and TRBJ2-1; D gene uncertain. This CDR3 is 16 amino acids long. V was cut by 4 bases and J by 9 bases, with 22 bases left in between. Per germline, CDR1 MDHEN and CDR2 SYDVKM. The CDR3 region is CASSSRTALAKGEQFF. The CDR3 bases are TGTGCCAGCAGTTCAAGAACAGCCCTCGCTAAGGGTGAGCAGTTCTTC. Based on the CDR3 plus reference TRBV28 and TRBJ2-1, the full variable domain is DVKVTQSSRYLVKRTGEKVFLECVQDMDHENMFWYRQDPGLGLRLIYFSYDVKMKEKGDIPEGYSVSREKKERFSLILESASTNQTSMYLCASSSRTALAKGEQFFGPGTRLTVL.

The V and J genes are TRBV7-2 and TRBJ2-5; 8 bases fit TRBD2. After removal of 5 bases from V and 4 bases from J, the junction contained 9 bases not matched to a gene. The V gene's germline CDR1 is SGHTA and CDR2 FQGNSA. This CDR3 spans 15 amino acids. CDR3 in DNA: TGTGCCAGCAGCCCCAGCGGGACTAGGCGAGAGACCCAGTACTTC. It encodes CASSPSGTRRETQYF.

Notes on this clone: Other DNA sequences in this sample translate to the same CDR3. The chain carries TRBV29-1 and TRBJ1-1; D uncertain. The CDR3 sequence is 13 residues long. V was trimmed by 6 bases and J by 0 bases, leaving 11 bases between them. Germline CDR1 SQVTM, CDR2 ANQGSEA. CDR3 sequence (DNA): TGCAGCGTAGAACAGAGGATGAACACTGAAGCTTTCTTT. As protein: CSVEQRMNTEAFF.

For the CDR3, the DNA is TGTGCCAGCAGACGGACTTACACCGGGGAGCTGTTTTTT. Translating it yields CASRRTYTGELFF. The rearrangement links TRBV6-7 to TRBJ2-2, with D perhaps matching TRBD2 (5 bases). TRBV6-7 is classed as an ORF, of uncertain function. Trimming took 6 bases from V and 3 from J, leaving 8 bases between them. The CDR3 covers 13 residues.

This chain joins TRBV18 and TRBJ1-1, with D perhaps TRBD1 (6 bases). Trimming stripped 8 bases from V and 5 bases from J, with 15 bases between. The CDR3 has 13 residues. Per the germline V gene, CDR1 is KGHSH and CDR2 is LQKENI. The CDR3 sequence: CASTQGIGTEAFF. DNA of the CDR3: TGTGCCAGCACACAGGGCATCGGGACTGAAGCTTTCTTT.

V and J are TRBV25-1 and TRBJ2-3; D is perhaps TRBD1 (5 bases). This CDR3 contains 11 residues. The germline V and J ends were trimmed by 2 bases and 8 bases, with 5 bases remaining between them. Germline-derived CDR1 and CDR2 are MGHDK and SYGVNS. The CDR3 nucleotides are TGTGCCAGCAGTGAAAGGGGTACGCAGTATTTT. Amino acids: CASSERGTQYF.

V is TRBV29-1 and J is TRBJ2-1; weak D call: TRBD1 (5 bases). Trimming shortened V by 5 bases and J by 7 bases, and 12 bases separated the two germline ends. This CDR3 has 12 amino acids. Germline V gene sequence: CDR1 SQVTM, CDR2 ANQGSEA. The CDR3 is CSVHPAGNEQFF. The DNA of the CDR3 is TGCAGCGTTCACCCTGCAGGGAATGAGCAGTTCTTC.

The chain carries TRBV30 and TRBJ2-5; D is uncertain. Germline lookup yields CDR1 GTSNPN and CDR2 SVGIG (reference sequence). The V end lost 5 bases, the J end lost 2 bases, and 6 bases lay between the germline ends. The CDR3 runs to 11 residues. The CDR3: CAWGLQETQYF. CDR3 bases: TGTGCCTGGGGATTACAAGAGACCCAGTACTTC.

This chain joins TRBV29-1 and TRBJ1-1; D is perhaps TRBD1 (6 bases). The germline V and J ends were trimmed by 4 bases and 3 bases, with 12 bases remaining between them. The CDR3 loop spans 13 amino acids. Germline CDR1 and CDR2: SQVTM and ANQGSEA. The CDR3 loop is CSVADRLYTEAFF. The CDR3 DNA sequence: TGCAGCGTTGCCGACAGGTTGTACACTGAAGCTTTCTTT. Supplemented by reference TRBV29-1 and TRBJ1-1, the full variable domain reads SAVISQKPSRDICQRGTSLTIQCQVDSQVTMMFWYRQQPGQSLTLIATANQGSEATYESGFVIDKFPISRPNLTFSTLTVSNMSPEDSSIYLCSVADRLYTEAFFGQGTRLTVV.

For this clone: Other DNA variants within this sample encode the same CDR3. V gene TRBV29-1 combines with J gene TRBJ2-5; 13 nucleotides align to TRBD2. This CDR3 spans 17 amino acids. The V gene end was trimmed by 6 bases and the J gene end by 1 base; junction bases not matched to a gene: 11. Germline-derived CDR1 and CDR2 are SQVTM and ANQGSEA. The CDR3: CSVVSLGTSGTQETQYF. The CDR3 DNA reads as TGCAGCGTCGTATCGTTGGGGACTAGCGGGACCCAAGAGACCCAGTACTTC.

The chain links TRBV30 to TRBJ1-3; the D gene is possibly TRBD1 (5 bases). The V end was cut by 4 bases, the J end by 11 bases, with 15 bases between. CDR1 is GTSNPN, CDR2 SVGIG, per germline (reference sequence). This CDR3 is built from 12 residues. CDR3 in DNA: TGTGCCTGGACGAAGGACACGGAGGCCATATATTTT. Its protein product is CAWTKDTEAIYF.

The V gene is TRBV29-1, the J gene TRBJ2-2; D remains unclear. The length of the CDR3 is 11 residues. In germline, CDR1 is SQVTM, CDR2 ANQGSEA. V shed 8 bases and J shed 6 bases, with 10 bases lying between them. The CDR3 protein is CSCRSSGELFF. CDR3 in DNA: TGCAGCTGTAGGAGCTCCGGGGAGCTGTTTTTT.

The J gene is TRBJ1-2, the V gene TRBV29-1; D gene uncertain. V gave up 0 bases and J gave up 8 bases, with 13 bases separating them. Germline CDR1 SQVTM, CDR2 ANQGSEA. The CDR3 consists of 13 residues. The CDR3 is CSVEEKASRGYTF. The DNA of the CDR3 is TGCAGCGTTGAAGAAAAGGCGTCGAGAGGCTACACCTTC. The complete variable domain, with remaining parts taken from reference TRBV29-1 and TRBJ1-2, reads SAVISQKPSRDICQRGTSLTIQCQVDSQVTMMFWYRQQPGQSLTLIATANQGSEATYESGFVIDKFPISRPNLTFSTLTVSNMSPEDSSIYLCSVEEKASRGYTFGSGTRLTVV.

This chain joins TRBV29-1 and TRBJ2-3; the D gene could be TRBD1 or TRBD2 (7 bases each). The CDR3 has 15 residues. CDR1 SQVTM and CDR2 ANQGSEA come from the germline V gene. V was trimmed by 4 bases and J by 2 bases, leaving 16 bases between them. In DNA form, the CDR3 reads TGCAGCGTTGGACCTGACAGGGACTACACAGATACGCAGTATTTT. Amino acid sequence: CSVGPDRDYTDTQYF.

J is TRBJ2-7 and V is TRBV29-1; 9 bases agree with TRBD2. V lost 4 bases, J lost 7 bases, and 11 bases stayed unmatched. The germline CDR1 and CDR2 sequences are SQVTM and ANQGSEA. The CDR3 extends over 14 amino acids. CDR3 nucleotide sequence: TGCAGCGTTGTTCCGCTAGCGGGAAAGTTTGAGCAGTACTTC. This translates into CSVVPLAGKFEQYF.

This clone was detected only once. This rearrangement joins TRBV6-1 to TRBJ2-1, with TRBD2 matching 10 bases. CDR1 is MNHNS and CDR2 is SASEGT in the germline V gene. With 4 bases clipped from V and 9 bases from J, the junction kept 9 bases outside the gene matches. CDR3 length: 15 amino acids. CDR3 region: CASSVEASGSFEQFF. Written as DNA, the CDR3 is TGTGCCAGCAGTGTAGAGGCTAGCGGGAGTTTTGAGCAGTTCTTC.

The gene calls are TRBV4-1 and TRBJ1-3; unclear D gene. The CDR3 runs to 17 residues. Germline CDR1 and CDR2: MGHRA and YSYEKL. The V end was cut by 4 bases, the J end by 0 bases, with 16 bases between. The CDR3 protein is CASSRVPRPSSGNTIYF. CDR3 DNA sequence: TGCGCCAGCAGCCGTGTCCCCAGGCCGAGCTCTGGAAACACCATATATTTT.

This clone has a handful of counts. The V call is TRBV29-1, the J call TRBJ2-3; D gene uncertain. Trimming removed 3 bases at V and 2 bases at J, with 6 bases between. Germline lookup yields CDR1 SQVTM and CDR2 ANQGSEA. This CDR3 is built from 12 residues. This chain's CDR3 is CSVDAATDTQYF. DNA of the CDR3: TGCAGCGTTGACGCTGCCACAGATACGCAGTATTTT.

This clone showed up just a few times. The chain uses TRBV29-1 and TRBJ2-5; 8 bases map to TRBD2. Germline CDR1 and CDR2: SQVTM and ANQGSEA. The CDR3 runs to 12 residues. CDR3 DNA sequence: TGCACCTTCGAGGGACTAGGGGGGACCCAGTACTTC. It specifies CTFEGLGGTQYF.

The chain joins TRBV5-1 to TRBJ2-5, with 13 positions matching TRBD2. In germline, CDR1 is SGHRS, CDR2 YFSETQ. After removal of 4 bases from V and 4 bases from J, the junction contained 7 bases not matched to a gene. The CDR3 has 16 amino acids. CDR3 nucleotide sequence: TGCGCCAGCAGCCCCGGACTAGCGGGAGTAGGAGAGACCCAGTACTTC. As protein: CASSPGLAGVGETQYF.

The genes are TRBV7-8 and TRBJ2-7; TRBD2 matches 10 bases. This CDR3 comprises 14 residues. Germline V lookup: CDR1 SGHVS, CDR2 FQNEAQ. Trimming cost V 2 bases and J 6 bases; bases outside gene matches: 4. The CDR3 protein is CASSLQREGLEQYF. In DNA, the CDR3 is TGTGCCAGCAGCTTACAGCGGGAGGGCCTCGAGCAGTACTTC.

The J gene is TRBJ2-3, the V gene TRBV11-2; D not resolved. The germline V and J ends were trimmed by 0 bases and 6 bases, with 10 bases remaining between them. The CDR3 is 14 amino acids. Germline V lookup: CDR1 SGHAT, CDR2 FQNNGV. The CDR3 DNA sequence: TGTGCCAGCAGCTTAGACAGGTCTGGGGATACGCAGTATTTT. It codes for CASSLDRSGDTQYF.

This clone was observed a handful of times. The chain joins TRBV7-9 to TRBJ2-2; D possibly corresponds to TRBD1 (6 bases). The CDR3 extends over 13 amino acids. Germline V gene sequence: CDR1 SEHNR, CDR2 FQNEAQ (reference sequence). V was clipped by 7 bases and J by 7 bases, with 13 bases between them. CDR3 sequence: CASNIDRFGELFF. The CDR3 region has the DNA TGTGCCAGCAACATAGACAGGTTCGGGGAGCTGTTTTTT.

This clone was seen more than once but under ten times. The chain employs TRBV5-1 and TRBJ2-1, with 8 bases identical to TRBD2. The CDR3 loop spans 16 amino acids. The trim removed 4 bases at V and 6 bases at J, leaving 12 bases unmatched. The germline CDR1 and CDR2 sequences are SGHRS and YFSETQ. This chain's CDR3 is CASSGGTRGLGNEQFF. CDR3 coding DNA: TGCGCCAGCAGCGGTGGGACTCGGGGACTAGGCAATGAGCAGTTCTTC.

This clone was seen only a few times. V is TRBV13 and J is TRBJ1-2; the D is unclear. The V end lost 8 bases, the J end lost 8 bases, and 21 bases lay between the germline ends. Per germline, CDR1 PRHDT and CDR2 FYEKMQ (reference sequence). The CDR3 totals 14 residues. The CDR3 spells CASSIPTRGEGYTF. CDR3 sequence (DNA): TGTGCCAGCTCAATCCCTACCCGGGGTGAAGGCTACACCTTC.